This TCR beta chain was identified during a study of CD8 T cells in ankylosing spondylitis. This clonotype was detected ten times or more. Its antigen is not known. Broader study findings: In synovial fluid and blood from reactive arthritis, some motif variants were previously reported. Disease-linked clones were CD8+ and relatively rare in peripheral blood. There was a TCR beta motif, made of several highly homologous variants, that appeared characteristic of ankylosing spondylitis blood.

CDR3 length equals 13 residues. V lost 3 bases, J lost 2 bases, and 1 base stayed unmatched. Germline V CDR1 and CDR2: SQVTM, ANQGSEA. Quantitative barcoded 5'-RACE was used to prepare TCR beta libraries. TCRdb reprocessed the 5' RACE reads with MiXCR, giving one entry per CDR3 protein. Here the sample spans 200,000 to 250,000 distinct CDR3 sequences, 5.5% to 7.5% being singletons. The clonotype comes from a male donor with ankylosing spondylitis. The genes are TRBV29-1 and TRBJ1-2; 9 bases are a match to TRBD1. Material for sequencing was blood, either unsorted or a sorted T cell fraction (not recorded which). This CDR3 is CSVDGQGNYGYTF. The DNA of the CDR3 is TGCAGCGTTGATGGACAGGGGAACTATGGCTACACCTTC.